The source of this TCR beta chain is a study of blood T cell repertoires in COVID-19. Sequencing was performed with immunoSEQ multiplex PCR; in TCRdb, only in-frame clones are kept and a portion is missing. The repertoire consists of 200,000 to 300,000 clones, with just under 85% occurring once and the leading ten covering about 9%. The CDR3 runs to 11 residues. V was clipped by 7 bases and J by 7 bases; unmatched bases: 4. CDR1 is MNHEY and CDR2 is SVGAGI in the germline V gene. The sequence was obtained from an elderly man with acute or convalescent COVID-19. This rearrangement joins TRBV6-5 to TRBJ2-7, with TRBD2 matching over 7 bases. Sequencing was performed on peripheral blood. CDR3 residues: CASTLGGEQYF. The CDR3 DNA reads as TGTGCCAGCACCTTGGGGGGGGAGCAGTACTTC.